This T cell receptor beta chain was sequenced in a study of neoadjuvant nivolumab and ipilimumab in lung cancer. Study results and caveats: Pretherapy blood TCR richness correlated positively with resected tumor richness. Pathologic regression was not significantly tied to TCR clonality. From pretherapy to surgery, tumor richness and clonality rose with dual therapy.

V shed 6 bases and J 2 bases; nucleotides not matched to a gene: 11. The CDR3 is made up of 16 amino acids. The germline gives CDR1 SGHRS, CDR2 YFSETQ. The protocol was immunoSEQ multiplex PCR, while the TCRdb copy is restricted to in-frame clones and leaves out a portion. The sample includes under 5,000 clones, 80% to 90% of them seen just once. As for this clone: Its antigen is unknown.

This clonotype originated in an adult with non-small cell lung cancer. Some clones in this sample may be carry-over from other donors' samples. Sequenced here: normal lung tissue adjacent to the tumor, sampled after neoadjuvant nivolumab, alone or with ipilimumab, at or shortly before surgery. The V gene is TRBV5-1, the J gene TRBJ2-5, with 9 nucleotides matching TRBD1. The CDR3 DNA sequence: TGCGCCAGCAACGAGCACGGGACAGGGACGCAAGAGACCCAGTACTTC. It codes for CASNEHGTGTQETQYF. The full variable domain, rest sourced from reference TRBV5-1 and TRBJ2-5, is KAGVTQTPRYLIKTRGQQVTLSCSPISGHRSVSWYQQTPGQGLQFLFEYFSETQRNKGNFPGRFSGRQFSNSRSEMNVSTLELGDSALYLCASNEHGTGTQETQYFGPGTRLLVL.